This T cell receptor beta chain was sequenced for a study of blood T cell repertoires in COVID-19 (dated by TCRdb to about 2020). General notes on the study: Samples from collaborators originated in the United States, Italy and Spain and spanned both the acute and convalescent phases of COVID-19. The material from the prospective study consisted of cDNA or gDNA derived from T cells, B-cell-depleted T cells, or PBMCs. The dataset comprised deeply sampled blood TCRbeta repertoires from subjects exposed to, actively infected with, or recovered from COVID-19. The repertoires were released in a freely available public database intended as a resource for research on the immune response to SARS-CoV-2. Samples were obtained from the ongoing ImmuneRACE study (first 160 participants) and from over a thousand subjects provided by 6 global collaborators. Sample metadata almost always included a de-identified subject ID, COVID-19 status, age in years and sex. Where available, HLA class I and class II types were obtained from metadata supplied by the sample provider rather than from assay-based typing. General study outcomes and caveats: How much clinical and demographic metadata was included differed by source and by participant, and the metadata was provided uncurated.

For CDR1 and CDR2, the germline V gene lists SGDLS and YYNGEE. From cysteine to phenylalanine, the CDR3 is 13 amino acids long. Only the CDR3 DNA is retained, 39 bases long and in frame from the first base. V is shortened by 3 bases, J by 0 bases, and the region joining them spans 7 bases. The immunoSEQ Assay, a bias-controlled multiplex PCR, was used to amplify TCRbeta CDR3 regions from genomic DNA. Under the source paper's analysis protocol: The number of nucleated cells in each sample was estimated by amplification of reference gene primers within the assay. To quantify the absolute abundance of each unique TCRbeta CDR3 rearrangement, sequence reads were collapsed and filtered. For each sample, productive Simpson clonality was calculated by taking the square root of Simpson's diversity index across productive rearrangements. TCRdb holds this immuneACCESS table with in-frame rearrangements only. Some clones are missing; in checked studies, unresolved V genes explain under half, and the rest has no known cause. V, J and clone size derive from that table, while D and trimming were established from the DNA sequence. A total of roughly 360,000 clones appear in this sample, around 89% of them only once. Over 0.9% of the sample is taken by the ten largest.

A note on this clone: Its specific antigen is unknown. Base qualities are not at hand, and no much larger clone is one base apart.

Participants in the prospective study were aged about 18 to 95 years, lived in 20 to 30 United States geographic areas, and enrolled through a virtual design. In the prospective study, participants were assigned to cohorts based on the clinical history participants reported in a screening survey and a study questionnaire. Each participant in the prospective study had whole blood, serum and a nasopharyngeal or oropharyngeal swab collected by mobile phlebotomists. Participants in the prospective study had the option to provide additional blood draws and questionnaires over a roughly two-month period. Before DNA extraction, blood samples from the prospective study were shipped at room temperature or frozen.

The chain couples TRBV9 to TRBJ2-7; the D gene remains uncertain. The source is a woman younger than 45 with acute COVID-19. What was sequenced was PBMCs or T cells enriched from blood (not recorded which). The CDR3 amino acid sequence is: CASSGATSYEQYF. The bases read TGTGCCAGCAGCGGGGCAACCTCCTACGAGCAGTACTTC. The full variable domain, with segments outside the CDR3 supplied by the reference TRBV9 and TRBJ2-7 proteins, appears as DSGVTQTPKHLITATGQRVTLRCSPRSGDLSVYWYQQSLDQGLQFLIQYYNGEERAKGNILERFSAQQFPDLHSELNLSSLELGDSALYFCASSGATSYEQYFGPGTRLTVT.